The 23 T cell receptor beta chains below all came from one sample that was sequenced in a study of shared clonotypes between healthy human individuals. The assay was immunoSEQ multiplex PCR, and TCRdb's table has in-frame clones only and misses some. The table lists about 92,000 clones, over 60% of them singletons, with roughly 49% in the top ten. The sample comprised memory CD8+ T cells sorted from blood. The subset: CD45RO+ cells pooled with CCR7-negative TemRA cells. The receptors come from a man aged 25 to 45 in good health.

This CDR3 reads CASSVGSVHYEQYF. The CDR3 DNA reads TGTGCCAGCAGCGTGGGTTCCGTTCACTACGAGCAGTACTTC. This sequence joins TRBV5-4 and TRBJ2-7; no reliable D call. This CDR3 has 14 amino acids. V lost 4 bases and J lost 3, with 14 bases in between. Germline CDR1 SGHNT, CDR2 YYREEE (reference sequence). Variable domain in full (rest from reference TRBV5-4 and TRBJ2-7): ETGVTQSPTHLIKTRGQQVTLRCSSQSGHNTVSWYQQALGQGPQFIFQYYREEENGRGNFPPRFSGLQFPNYSSELNVNALELDDSALYLCASSVGSVHYEQYFGPGTRLTVT.

A remark on this clone: A clone one base away is much larger, so this may be a read error. This CDR3 is also generated by other DNA sequences in the sample. The chain is built from TRBV10-2 and TRBJ2-6; D tentatively fits TRBD1 or TRBD2 (6 bases each). CDR3 length: 23 amino acids. Trimming stripped 4 bases from V and 1 base from J, with 32 bases between. Per the germline V gene, CDR1 is WSHSY and CDR2 is SAAADI. CDR3 sequence: CASSGGAPGLGAGSASGANVLTF. In nucleotides, the CDR3 is TGCGCCAGCAGTGGGGGGGCACCGGGACTCGGGGCAGGGTCGGCTTCTGGGGCCAACGTCCTGACTTTC.

The V and J genes are TRBV7-4 and TRBJ1-1; tentatively, D is TRBD1 (6 bases). Trimming took 4 bases from V and 3 from J, leaving 9 bases between them. CDR1 and CDR2 from the germline V gene are SGHVT and SQSDAQ. The CDR3 extends over 13 amino acids. DNA of the CDR3: TGTGCCAGCAGCTCCCCAGGGGACACTGAAGCTTTCTTT. Protein: CASSSPGDTEAFF. The full variable domain, with the rest looked up from reference TRBV7-4 and TRBJ1-1, is GAGVSQSPRYKVAKRGRDVALRCDSISGHVTLYWYRQTLGQGSEVLTYSQSDAQRDKSGRPSGRFSAERPERSVSTLKIQRTEQGDSAVYLCASSSPGDTEAFFGQGTRLTVV.

The chain employs TRBV5-6 and TRBJ2-1, with 7 nucleotides matching TRBD2. CDR3 length equals 15 residues. CDR1 SGHDT and CDR2 YYEEEE come from the germline V gene. With 1 base clipped from V and 7 bases from J, the junction kept 8 bases outside the gene matches. The CDR3 loop is CASSLKGLTRNEQFF. Written as DNA, the CDR3 is TGTGCCAGCAGCTTGAAGGGACTAACTCGGAATGAGCAGTTCTTC. Full variable domain (missing parts from reference TRBV5-6 and TRBJ2-1): DAGVTQSPTHLIKTRGQQVTLRCSPKSGHDTVSWYQQALGQGPQFIFQYYEEEERQRGNFPDRFSGHQFPNYSSELNVNALLLGDSALYLCASSLKGLTRNEQFFGPGTRLTVL.

The genes are TRBV2 and TRBJ1-2, with D possibly being TRBD1 (6 bases). The CDR3 length is 14 residues. Germline-derived CDR1 and CDR2 are SNHLY and FYNNEI. The ends were cut back, 4 bases at V and 4 bases at J, with 13 bases in the middle. The CDR3 DNA follows: TGTGCCAGCAGTGTGCAGGGGCCTCGCTATGGCTACACCTTC. It yields the protein CASSVQGPRYGYTF.

The chain couples TRBV10-2 to TRBJ2-7, with D maybe TRBD1 (7 bases). From germline, CDR1 is WSHSY and CDR2 SAAADI. Trimming stripped 2 bases from V and 5 bases from J, with 16 bases between. The CDR3 contains 15 residues. The CDR3 sequence: CASSEARGVSHEQYF. For the CDR3, the DNA is TGCGCCAGCAGTGAGGCCAGGGGGGTTTCTCACGAGCAGTACTTC.

The gene calls are TRBV27 and TRBJ1-5; D remains unclear. The CDR3 has 18 amino acids. Germline values: CDR1 MNHEY, CDR2 SMNVEV (reference sequence). Trimming shortened V by 2 bases and J by 0 bases, and 17 bases separated the two germline ends. This CDR3 reads CASSLQWVGEVSNQPQHF. The CDR3 coding sequence is TGTGCCAGCAGTTTACAGTGGGTGGGTGAGGTTAGCAATCAGCCCCAGCATTTT.

The chain employs TRBV6-1 and TRBJ1-1; D is uncertain. Germline lookup yields CDR1 MNHNS and CDR2 SASEGT. The CDR3 has 16 residues. Deletions cut 0 bases from V and 1 base from J, with 12 bases between. CDR3: CASSEAESAGNTEAFF. The CDR3 nucleotides read TGTGCCAGCAGTGAAGCGGAGAGTGCGGGGAACACTGAAGCTTTCTTT.

The rearrangement joins TRBV5-1 to TRBJ2-7; TRBD1 matches at 8 bases. V lost 4 bases and J lost 1; bases outside the gene matches: 7. Germline V gene sequence: CDR1 SGHRS, CDR2 YFSETQ. This CDR3 spans 15 amino acids. The CDR3 region has the DNA TGCGCCAGCAGCGCGGGACAGGATATATCCTACGAGCAGTACTTC. Translated: CASSAGQDISYEQYF.

On this clone itself: An end of the junction differs from the germline gene, which may be a read error. The chain recombines TRBV7-7 with TRBJ2-1, with TRBD1 identical over 9 bases. The germline V gene encodes CDR1 SSHAT and CDR2 FNYEAQ (reference sequence). The CDR3 is 15 amino acids. CDR3 sequence: CASSPGQGDYNEQFF. The CDR3 DNA reads as TGTGCTAGCAGCCCGGGACAGGGAGATTACAATGAGCAGTTCTTC. Variable domain in full (rest from reference TRBV7-7 and TRBJ2-1): GAGVSQSPRYKVTKRGQDVTLRCDPISSHATLYWYQQALGQGPEFLTYFNYEAQPDKSGLPSDRFSAERPEGSISTLTIQRTEQRDSAMYRCASSPGQGDYNEQFFGPGTRLTVL.

CDR3 bases: TGCAGCGCCACCGTTCTGGGGCGGCCGCATTTT. Translation: CSATVLGRPHF. This chain connects TRBV29-1 to TRBJ1-5; perhaps TRBD1 as D (5 bases). With 7 bases removed from V and 15 bases from J, the gap between germline ends came to 19 bases. In germline, CDR1 is SQVTM, CDR2 ANQGSEA. This CDR3 has 11 residues.

The V call is TRBV29-1, the J call TRBJ1-1; D call uncertain. V gave up 3 bases and J gave up 3 bases, with 11 bases separating them. Germline assignment: CDR1 SQVTM and CDR2 ANQGSEA. This CDR3 has 13 amino acids. CDR3: CSVDGQRYTEAFF. The CDR3 nucleotides are TGCAGCGTTGATGGCCAGCGATACACTGAAGCTTTCTTT.

In regard to this clone: The sample holds other DNA sequences that translate to the same CDR3. This chain links TRBV18 with TRBJ2-7, with 12 positions matching TRBD2. The length of the CDR3 is 15 residues. V lost 3 bases, J lost 7 bases, and 7 bases stayed unmatched. The V gene's germline CDR1 is KGHSH and CDR2 LQKENI. The CDR3 loop is CASSPPSGRAREQYF. The CDR3 DNA reads TGTGCCAGCTCACCGCCTAGCGGGAGGGCGAGAGAGCAGTACTTC.

The chain carries TRBV5-4 and TRBJ2-5, with D unresolved. This CDR3 spans 13 amino acids. V was cut by 0 bases and J by 5 bases, with 8 bases left in between. Germline CDR1 and CDR2: SGHNT and YYREEE (reference sequence). As DNA, the CDR3 is TGTGCCAGCAGCTTGGCCCCTCCGGAGACCCAGTACTTC. This translates into CASSLAPPETQYF.

V usage is TRBV27 and J usage is TRBJ2-7; 9 bases agree with TRBD2. The CDR3 has 17 amino acids. The J segment lost 3 bases and the V segment lost 5 bases, leaving 14 bases of the junction unmatched. Germline-derived CDR1 and CDR2 are MNHEY and SMNVEV (reference sequence). CDR3 sequence: CASSPHRSSGNFYEQYF. For the CDR3, the DNA is TGTGCCAGCAGTCCACATCGGTCTAGCGGGAACTTCTACGAGCAGTACTTC.

The chain combines TRBV6-6 with TRBJ1-3, with 11 positions matching TRBD1. V gave up 10 bases and J gave up 1 base; unmatched junction bases: 3. Germline values: CDR1 MNHNY, CDR2 SVGAGI (reference sequence). The CDR3 length is 14 residues. In DNA form, the CDR3 reads TGTGCCATCGGACAGGGGGCATCTGGAAACACCATATATTTT. Translated: CAIGQGASGNTIYF.

The chain couples TRBV6-1 to TRBJ1-3, with a possible D match to TRBD1 (6 bases). The CDR3 contains 15 residues. Germline lookup yields CDR1 MNHNS and CDR2 SASEGT. V gave up 6 bases and J gave up 1 base, with 13 bases separating them. For the CDR3, the DNA is TGTGCCAGCAGCCAAACAGGGAGGTCTGGAAACACCATATATTTT. Its translation: CASSQTGRSGNTIYF.

The V gene is TRBV27, the J gene TRBJ1-4; 11 bases are a match to TRBD1. Germline V gene data show CDR1 as MNHEY and CDR2 as SMNVEV (reference sequence). J was trimmed by 8 bases and V by 6 bases; bases with no gene match: 11. This CDR3 spans 16 amino acids. The CDR3 here is CASRSMPGQGEEKLFF. CDR3 nucleotides: TGTGCCAGCAGATCCATGCCGGGACAGGGGGAGGAAAAACTGTTTTTT.

The J gene is TRBJ2-1, the V gene TRBV11-3; maybe TRBD2 (5 bases). V was pared by 5 bases and J by 5 bases, with 22 bases between. The CDR3 sequence is 17 residues long. Germline-derived CDR1 and CDR2 are SGHNT and YENEEA. The CDR3 spells CASSRDLGRGYDNEQFF. The CDR3 DNA reads as TGTGCCAGCAGCCGAGACTTAGGCCGGGGTTACGACAATGAGCAGTTCTTC.

This clone was seen only once. This chain links TRBV18 with TRBJ2-7, with a possible D match to TRBD1 (8 bases). The CDR3 is made up of 13 amino acids. CDR1 KGHSH and CDR2 LQKENI come from the germline V gene. Between the trimmed V and J ends, which lost 1 base and 7 bases, there was a span of 11 bases. CDR3 bases: TGTGCCAGCTCACCACAACAGGGGGGGGAGCAGTACTTC. Its protein is CASSPQQGGEQYF. Combining the CDR3 with reference TRBV18 and TRBJ2-7 gives the whole variable domain NAGVMQNPRHLVRRRGQEARLRCSPMKGHSHVYWYRQLPEEGLKFMVYLQKENIIDESGMPKERFSAEFPKEGPSILRIQQVVRGDSAAYFCASSPQQGGEQYFGPGTRLTVT.

The rearrangement uses TRBV19 and TRBJ2-5; D uncertain. Germline V lookup: CDR1 LNHDA, CDR2 SQIVND (reference sequence). The V and J ends lost 5 bases and 7 bases respectively, with 17 bases between them. CDR3 length: 14 amino acids. CDR3 in DNA: TGTGCCAGTAGTGGCAGGCCTACCGAGGCGACCCAGTACTTC. Its protein is CASSGRPTEATQYF.

The rearrangement links TRBV30 to TRBJ1-1, with a possible D match to TRBD1 (5 bases). Germline lookup yields CDR1 GTSNPN and CDR2 SVGIG (reference sequence). The CDR3 contains 14 residues. V dropped 7 bases and J dropped 2 bases, with 17 bases sitting between them. CDR3 sequence reads: CASSPGLKNTEAFF. In DNA form, the CDR3 reads TGTGCCTCTTCACCGGGACTCAAAAACACTGAAGCTTTCTTT.

This rearrangement joins TRBV4-3 to TRBJ2-7; D gene unclear. This CDR3 has 15 residues. V lost 2 bases to trimming and J lost 1 base, with 12 bases between them. Germline V gives CDR1 LGHNA, CDR2 YSLEER. In DNA form, the CDR3 reads TGCGCCAGCAGCCAAAGCCAGGACGGATCCTACGAGCAGTACTTC. It is translated as CASSQSQDGSYEQYF.